The following is a T cell receptor beta chain sequence with its context. No cognate antigen has been identified for it. HCMV-specific IgG was detected in serum with a commercial ELISA kit to determine HCMV serostatus. Ficoll density gradient centrifugation was used to isolate peripheral blood mononuclear cells from blood. This sample was taken from a study of T cells expressing NK-cell markers (dated by TCRdb to 2018 to 2020). Turning to the overall study: In sorted CD3+CD56+NKG2C+, CD3+CD56+NKG2C- and CD3+CD56-NKG2C+ T-cell subsets from several donors, TCR beta-chain repertoires were profiled. Among the eight sequenced donors, only one was HCMV-seronegative, while the other seven were HCMV-seropositive. The libraries were sequenced on Illumina HiSeq 2000/2500, MiSeq or NextSeq, producing 2 x 150 bp reads. The eight sequenced donors were randomly selected healthy volunteers, three men and five women.

The CDR3 spans 14 residues, from the cysteine through the phenylalanine. Only the protein is on record. CDR1 and CDR2, per the germline V gene, are SGHTS and YDEGEE. Paper-wide results and their limitations: For about 6 donors, the dominant CD3+CD56+NKG2C+ clonotypes were among the top 10 CD8+ clonotypes and accounted for roughly 1.0-7.5% of CD8+ T cells. Whether the expanded NKG2C-expressing T cell clones were specific for HCMV antigens was left unclear. Those dominant clonotypes were again the most abundant among CD3+CD56-NKG2C+ cells in a handful of donors, at roughly 28.3-60.1%.

Sequencer: Illumina HiSeq 2000. TCR beta cDNA libraries were made by 5'RACE template switching that added a universal primer site and unique molecular identifiers. Synthesis of cDNA was primed from the TCR beta constant segment and was followed by two consecutive PCR amplification steps. In the original analysis: MIGEC handled demultiplexing of the reads and grouping by UMI, while MiTCR was used to assemble and quantify clonotypes. To remove erroneous sequences, TCR cDNA sequences were retained only when supported by two or more reads. Downstream repertoire analysis used the tcR package, and clonotypes were matched across fractions by CDR3 nucleotide sequence plus V segment. VDJmatch was used to annotate antigen specificity against VDJdb, with one amino acid substitution allowed in CDR3. TCRdb reprocessed the reads and lists each CDR3 protein sequence as a single entry, with no DNA. V and J calls and clone size were set by TCRdb, not the authors. The sample's table lists a count of fewer than 550,000 distinct CDR3 sequences. The top ten hold more than 1.4% of the sample.

The sequencing sample was made of blood T cells: a sorted CD56 or NKG2C T cell subset, CD4+ or CD8+ T cells, or bulk PBMC T cells (not recorded which). The clonotype originates from a woman aged 50 to 65 in good health. Donor details come from another sample of the same person, matched by shared clones. The rearrangement joined TRBV5-8 to TRBJ2-2; lacking DNA, the TRBD1 call made by TCRdb goes unchecked. The CDR3 reads CASSLGGLIGELFF.